The 27 T cell receptor beta chains below were found in one sample sequenced in a study of T cell changes during pregnancy in multiple sclerosis. Data came from immunoSEQ multiplex PCR; TCRdb stores just in-frame clones and leaves some out. The profile covers roughly 15,000 clones, with 70% to 90% appearing a single time and 10% taken by the ten largest. The sample consisted of CD8+ T cells from peripheral blood mononuclear cells, taken in the second trimester of pregnancy. The receptors here all came from a female donor in good health, enrolled as a control in a pregnancy study.

The chain joins TRBV5-4 to TRBJ2-7; 8 bases match TRBD1. The germline gives CDR1 SGHNT, CDR2 YYREEE (reference sequence). The CDR3 is 15 residues long. V shed 4 bases, J shed 3 bases, and the junction held 9 bases outside the gene matches. The CDR3 nucleotides read TGTGCCAGCAGCCCTCCTAGAGGACAGGGCTACGAGCAGTACTTC. Its translation is CASSPPRGQGYEQYF.

The DNA for the CDR3 is TGTGCCAGCAGCCCGGGGACAATGAATGGCTACACCTTC. The encoded protein is CASSPGTMNGYTF. The rearrangement joins TRBV5-6 to TRBJ1-2; D is perhaps TRBD1 (6 bases). CDR1 is SGHDT and CDR2 is YYEEEE in the germline V gene. This CDR3 contains 13 residues. Deletions cut 4 bases from V and 6 bases from J, with 13 bases between.

The chain couples TRBV6-1 to TRBJ1-3, with D tentatively TRBD1 (5 bases). CDR1 MNHNS and CDR2 SASEGT come from the germline V gene. Trimming pared 1 base from V and 2 bases from J, leaving 9 bases between. CDR3 length equals 15 residues. CDR3 amino acids: CASSEDGAPGNTIYF. The CDR3 DNA reads as TGTGCCAGCAGTGAAGATGGGGCCCCTGGAAACACCATATATTTT.

This rearrangement joins TRBV6-6 to TRBJ1-1; unclear D gene. The germline V gene encodes CDR1 MNHNY and CDR2 SVGAGI (reference sequence). The length of the CDR3 is 11 residues. V lost 5 bases to trimming and J lost 4 bases, with 5 bases between them. The CDR3 protein is CASSVVTEAFF. CDR3 bases: TGTGCCAGCAGTGTCGTCACTGAAGCTTTCTTT.

Only one count was recorded for this clone. V is TRBV19 and J is TRBJ1-4; 8 nucleotides match TRBD1. Germline CDR1 reads LNHDA; CDR2 reads SQIVND (reference sequence). The length of the CDR3 is 15 residues. V was pared by 6 bases and J by 2 bases, with 5 bases of the junction left unmatched. This CDR3 reads CASSYRGNTNEKLFF. The CDR3 region has the DNA TGTGCCAGTAGCTACAGGGGGAATACTAATGAAAAACTGTTTTTT.

The J gene is TRBJ2-1, the V gene TRBV5-1; 9 nucleotides agree with TRBD2. V lost 3 bases and J lost 4; bases outside the gene matches: 5. CDR3 size: 15 residues. Germline assignment: CDR1 SGHRS and CDR2 YFSETQ. The CDR3 loop reads CASSWRSGGYNEQFF. The CDR3 region has the DNA TGCGCCAGCAGCTGGCGTAGCGGGGGTTACAATGAGCAGTTCTTC.

V and J are TRBV5-4 and TRBJ2-3, with TRBD1 as a possible D gene (6 bases). The germline V and J ends were trimmed by 1 base and 2 bases, with 14 bases remaining between them. The germline gives CDR1 SGHNT, CDR2 YYREEE (reference sequence). The CDR3 sequence is 16 residues long. The CDR3 nucleotides read TGTGCCAGCAGCTTGAACTCAGGGGCTTACACAGATACGCAGTATTTT. Its translation is CASSLNSGAYTDTQYF.

The gene calls are TRBV4-1 and TRBJ2-1; 10 bases fit TRBD2. Germline values: CDR1 MGHRA, CDR2 YSYEKL. The CDR3 is 15 amino acids. Trimming cost V 4 bases and J 3 bases; bases outside gene matches: 3. The CDR3 sequence is CASSPGTSDYNEQFF. The CDR3 DNA is TGCGCCAGCAGCCCCGGGACTAGCGACTACAATGAGCAGTTCTTC.

The CDR3 sequence: CASSLLSGFTDTQYF. As DNA, the CDR3 is TGTGCCAGCAGCTTATTATCGGGTTTCACAGATACGCAGTATTTT. The chain is built from TRBV5-5 and TRBJ2-3; no definite D call. The CDR3 sequence is 15 residues long. Germline V gene sequence: CDR1 SGHKS, CDR2 YYEKEE (reference sequence). V shed 2 bases and J shed 2 bases, with 12 bases lying between them.

The chain carries TRBV16 and TRBJ1-3; 8 bases line up with TRBD1. The CDR3 is 15 residues long. CDR1 KGHSY and CDR2 FQNENV come from the germline V gene. V gave up 2 bases and J gave up 2 bases; unmatched junction bases: 2. The CDR3 spells CASSQVTGAGNTIYF. In nucleotides, the CDR3 is TGTGCCAGCAGCCAAGTGACAGGGGCTGGAAACACCATATATTTT. The complete variable domain, with remaining parts taken from reference TRBV16 and TRBJ1-3, reads GEEVAQTPKHLVRGEGQKAKLYCAPIKGHSYVFWYQQVLKNEFKFLISFQNENVFDETGMPKERFSAKCLPNSPCSLEIQATKLEDSAVYFCASSQVTGAGNTIYFGEGSWLTVV.

V and J are TRBV4-2 and TRBJ2-7; 9 bases agree with TRBD2. The V segment lost 1 base and the J segment 1 base; nucleotides outside the gene matches: 2. The CDR3 spans 15 residues. The germline V gene encodes CDR1 LGHNA and CDR2 YNFKEQ. CDR3 protein: CASSQGAGGSYEQYF. CDR3 nucleotide sequence: TGTGCCAGCAGCCAAGGAGCGGGGGGATCCTACGAGCAGTACTTC.

This sequence joins TRBV19 and TRBJ2-3; TRBD2 might be the D (6 bases). The length of the CDR3 is 15 residues. Trimming removed 6 bases from V and 2 bases from J, with 15 bases in between. The germline gives CDR1 LNHDA, CDR2 SQIVND (reference sequence). This chain's CDR3 is CASRPSTSSTDTQYF. Written as DNA, the CDR3 is TGTGCCAGTAGACCCTCGACTAGTTCCACAGATACGCAGTATTTT.

The chain couples TRBV4-3 to TRBJ1-1; D possibly corresponds to TRBD1 (5 bases). Deletions cut 0 bases from V and 6 bases from J, with 17 bases between. Germline CDR1 and CDR2: LGHNA and YSLEER. The CDR3 is 16 amino acids. The DNA of the CDR3 is TGCGCCAGCAGCCAAGATCGACAGCAGACGGGTGCTGAAGCTTTCTTT. This encodes CASSQDRQQTGAEAFF.

The chain is built from TRBV7-8 and TRBJ2-1; no clear D gene. The CDR3 is 14 residues long. Germline CDR1 and CDR2: SGHVS and FQNEAQ. V shed 1 base and J shed 4 bases, with 8 bases lying between them. The CDR3 nucleotides read TGTGCCAGCAGCTTAGTGGAGCCTTACAATGAGCAGTTCTTC. Translated: CASSLVEPYNEQFF.

The V call is TRBV14, the J call TRBJ2-7; 11 bases line up with TRBD2. Germline V lookup: CDR1 SGHDN, CDR2 FVKESK. After removal of 0 bases from V and 6 bases from J, the junction contained 7 bases not matched to a gene. The CDR3 contains 16 residues. The CDR3 spells CASSQDRRLAGSEQYF. The CDR3 coding sequence is TGTGCCAGCAGCCAAGATCGACGACTAGCGGGGTCCGAGCAGTACTTC.

The CDR3 loop reads CATRDRDFNQPQHF. The CDR3 DNA reads TGTGCCACCCGGGACAGGGACTTCAATCAGCCCCAGCATTTT. The rearrangement links TRBV19 to TRBJ1-5; 9 bases align to TRBD1. The V and J ends lost 10 bases and 3 bases, in that order; junction bases with no gene match: 7. The CDR3 is 14 residues long. Germline lookup yields CDR1 LNHDA and CDR2 SQIVND (reference sequence). Variable domain in full (rest from reference TRBV19 and TRBJ1-5): DGGITQSPKYLFRKEGQNVTLSCEQNLNHDAMYWYRQDPGQGLRLIYYSQIVNDFQKGDIAEGYSVSREKKESFPLTVTSAQKNPTAFYLCATRDRDFNQPQHFGDGTRLSIL.

The chain recombines TRBV28 with TRBJ2-1; tentative D call: TRBD1 (5 bases). Germline CDR1 MDHEN, CDR2 SYDVKM. This CDR3 comprises 13 residues. V dropped 6 bases and J dropped 3 bases, with 9 bases sitting between them. CDR3 nucleotide sequence: TGTGCCAGCAGCCCAGGGCTCTACAATGAGCAGTTCTTC. It specifies CASSPGLYNEQFF.

This chain connects TRBV5-4 to TRBJ2-6; 7 positions agree with TRBD1. From germline, CDR1 is SGHNT and CDR2 YYREEE (reference sequence). The length of the CDR3 is 19 residues. The V and J ends lost 1 base and 2 bases, in that order; junction bases with no gene match: 12. The chain's CDR3 is CASSLYHFSQGAGANVLTF. The CDR3, as DNA: TGTGCCAGCAGCTTGTACCATTTTAGCCAGGGGGCTGGGGCCAACGTCCTGACTTTC.

The chain is built from TRBV27 and TRBJ2-7, with D perhaps TRBD1 (6 bases). CDR1 and CDR2 (germline): MNHEY, SMNVEV (reference sequence). Between the trimmed V and J ends, which lost 0 bases and 6 bases, there was a span of 21 bases. This CDR3 is 17 amino acids long. Written as DNA, the CDR3 is TGTGCCAGCAGTTTATCGAGGGGGTTTTCGGGGCATCTCGAGCAGTACTTC. Translated, it gives CASSLSRGFSGHLEQYF.

This chain connects TRBV6-5 to TRBJ1-4; a possible D gene is TRBD1 (5 bases). Trimming removed 2 bases from V and 3 bases from J, with 13 bases in between. Germline V lookup: CDR1 MNHEY, CDR2 SVGAGI. CDR3 length: 16 residues. CDR3 loop: CASSYGWGRANEKLFF. DNA of the CDR3: TGTGCCAGCAGTTACGGGTGGGGGAGGGCTAATGAAAAACTGTTTTTT.

The chain has TRBV9 and TRBJ1-3; 8 bases agree with TRBD1. Germline V gives CDR1 SGDLS, CDR2 YYNGEE. The CDR3 is 14 amino acids. V was clipped by 0 bases and J by 4 bases; unmatched bases: 0. The CDR3 here is CASSVGTGGNTIYF. CDR3 nucleotides: TGTGCCAGCAGCGTAGGGACAGGGGGAAACACCATATATTTT.

CDR3 sequence: CASSGTGHEQYF. The CDR3 DNA follows: TGTGCCAGCAGCGGGACAGGCCACGAGCAGTACTTC. This chain links TRBV9 with TRBJ2-7, with 7 bases that match TRBD1. CDR3 length equals 12 residues. V was clipped by 3 bases and J by 5 bases; unmatched bases: 2. The V gene's germline CDR1 is SGDLS and CDR2 YYNGEE.

The V and J genes are TRBV10-2 and TRBJ2-3; 11 bases map to TRBD1. This CDR3 is built from 17 residues. V trimming: 6 bases; J trimming: 0 bases; junction bases outside the gene matches: 8. The germline CDR1 and CDR2 sequences are WSHSY and SAAADI. CDR3 DNA sequence: TGCGCCAGCAGGTCCGGGACAGGGGGGGCTAGCACAGATACGCAGTATTTT. Translating gives CASRSGTGGASTDTQYF.

The chain combines TRBV5-1 with TRBJ2-7; maybe TRBD1 (6 bases). This CDR3 is built from 14 residues. The germline gives CDR1 SGHRS, CDR2 YFSETQ. The V end was cut by 4 bases, the J end by 3 bases, with 14 bases between. As DNA, the CDR3 is TGCGCCAGCAGCCCCGAGGACAGCGTCTACGAGCAGTACTTC. Translating it yields CASSPEDSVYEQYF.

V is TRBV23-1 and J is TRBJ1-2; possible D gene TRBD1, 5 bases. TRBV23-1 is an ORF; its function is uncertain. V was cut by 9 bases and J by 3 bases, with 14 bases left in between. The CDR3 loop spans 13 amino acids. The CDR3 reads CARGPTEYYGYTF. CDR3 in DNA: TGCGCCAGAGGCCCGACAGAATACTATGGCTACACCTTC.

CDR3 DNA: TGTGCCAGCAGCGCCGGGCCCCAGGGTAATTCACCCCTCCACTTT. Translated, it gives CASSAGPQGNSPLHF. The gene calls are TRBV9 and TRBJ1-6; TRBD1 might be the D (5 bases). V lost 3 bases to trimming and J lost 6 bases, with 13 bases between them. The germline gives CDR1 SGDLS, CDR2 YYNGEE. The CDR3 is 15 amino acids.

The chain carries TRBV5-6 and TRBJ2-2; D is unclear. Germline V gene lookup returns CDR1 SGHDT and CDR2 YYEEEE. This CDR3 contains 14 residues. Trimming stripped 4 bases from V and 1 base from J, with 8 bases between. This CDR3 reads CASSATRNTGELFF. The CDR3 DNA is TGTGCCAGCAGCGCCACCAGGAACACCGGGGAGCTGTTTTTT.